The 12 T cell receptor delta chains below all came from one sample that was sequenced in a study of gamma-delta chains in newborns, infants, children. TCRdb re-called the reads using CATT. The repertoire consists of some 3,200 delta-chain clones, with 45% to 65% occurring once and the leading ten covering less than 15%. Sequenced: blood. These TCRs come from a child who received the measles vaccine.

On this clone: It differs at one base from a far larger clone, so likely a read error. The chain employs TRDV3 and TRDJ1, with D hard to call. The germline gives CDR1 TVYSNPD, CDR2 GDNSRS (reference sequence). Between the trimmed V and J ends, which lost 5 bases and 4 bases, there was a span of 23 bases. The CDR3 runs to 15 residues. CDR3 bases: TGTGCCATTATCGACCCTCCTGGTAAGCGCGATAAACTCATCTTT. Translated: CAIIDPPGKRDKLIF.

This clone ranks as medium-sized (0.01 to 0.1%). The V call is TRDV1, the J call TRDJ1; D might be TRDD3 (6 bases). CDR3 size: 14 residues. The germline V gene has CDR1 TSWWSYY and CDR2 QGS. The V gene lost 4 bases and the J gene lost 2 bases, with 11 bases spanning the gap. CDR3 protein: CALGVSGATDKLIF. The CDR3 nucleotides read TGTGCTCTTGGGGTTTCTGGGGCTACCGATAAACTCATCTTT.

This clone is labeled as large. This chain uses TRDV1 with TRDJ1; 12 bases align to TRDD3. Trimming removed 0 bases from V and 0 bases from J; junction bases left unmatched: 26. The CDR3 covers 25 residues. Germline V gene lookup returns CDR1 TSWWSYY and CDR2 QGS. In DNA, the CDR3 is TGTGCTCTTGGGGAACTTTATTATCGACCTTTACGGGTACTGGGGGATACCCCAAACACCGATAAACTCATCTTT. Encoded protein: CALGELYYRPLRVLGDTPNTDKLIF.

On this clone itself: A far larger clone is off by one base, so a read error is likely. Other nucleotide sequences from this sample produce the same CDR3. The chain uses TRDV1 and TRDJ1; tentatively, D is TRDD3 (6 bases). This CDR3 contains 16 residues. Germline CDR1 and CDR2: TSWWSYY and QGS. CDR3 in amino acids: CALGGVEEEITDKLIF. In nucleotides, the CDR3 is TGCGCTCTTGGGGGCGTCGAAGAGGAAATCACCGATAAACTCATCTTT.

By proportion, this clone is medium-sized. V usage is TRDV1 and J usage is TRDJ1; TRDD3 is a possible D gene (6 bases). V lost 5 bases, J lost 0 bases, and 28 bases lay in between. There are 20 residues in the CDR3. From germline, CDR1 is TSWWSYY and CDR2 QGS. The CDR3 DNA follows: TGTGCTCTTGGGCTAGCCCAAATACGGGGCTGGGGAGGATACACCGATAAACTCATCTTT. Protein product: CALGLAQIRGWGGYTDKLIF.

In its sample, this clone was seen once. This chain joins TRDV3 and TRDJ1; a weak D match, TRDD2 (5 bases). Germline V CDR1 and CDR2: TVYSNPD, GDNSRS (reference sequence). The CDR3 is 14 amino acids. The V and J ends lost 5 bases and 9 bases respectively, with 25 bases between them. The CDR3 spells CALLSCPEGSQLIF. CDR3 coding DNA: TGTGCCCTCCTTTCCTGCCCAGAAGGATCACAACTCATCTTT.

On this clone: A much larger clone differs by one base, so this may be a read error. The rearrangement joins TRDV1 to TRDJ1; 11 bases match TRDD3. Germline lookup yields CDR1 TSWWSYY and CDR2 QGS. V gave up 7 bases and J gave up 0 bases; unmatched junction bases: 28. This CDR3 comprises 23 residues. This CDR3 reads CALESPYGYWGIIPIKYTDKLIF. The CDR3 nucleotides are TGTGCTCTTGAGTCCCCCTACGGCTACTGGGGGATAATTCCTATTAAGTACACCGATAAACTCATCTTT.

Points on this clone: A far larger clone is off by one base, so a read error is likely. The chain combines TRDV3 with TRDJ1; 8 nucleotides agree with TRDD3. V shed 2 bases, J shed 2 bases, and the junction held 13 bases outside the gene matches. This CDR3 is 16 amino acids long. Germline V lookup: CDR1 TVYSNPD, CDR2 GDNSRS (reference sequence). The CDR3 DNA reads as TGTGCCTTTCCACCGGATTGGGGATACTTAACCGATAAACTCATCTTT. This translates into CAFPPDWGYLTDKLIF.

Concerning this clone itself: Possible read error: a much larger clone is one base away. The gene calls are TRDV1 and TRDJ3, with 7 nucleotides matching TRDD3. The CDR3 is 25 residues long. V dropped 0 bases and J dropped 5; count of bases not matched to a gene: 28. Germline values: CDR1 TSWWSYY, CDR2 QGS. For the CDR3, the DNA is TGTGCTCTTGGGGAACTTGACCTTATTTCCCTTGGGGGAAGATTTATTTCCCGGGACACCCGACAGATGTTTTTC. It specifies CALGELDLISLGGRFISRDTRQMFF.

Concerning this clone: A far larger clone is one nucleotide away, so this likely arose from a read error. The chain employs TRDV3 and TRDJ2, with 10 bases that match TRDD3. The germline gives CDR1 TVYSNPD, CDR2 GDNSRS (reference sequence). The CDR3 sequence is 18 residues long. CDR3: CAFGFSVWGIPSTAQPFF. As DNA, the CDR3 is TGTGCCTTTGGCTTCTCTGTGTGGGGGATACCTTCGACAGCACAACCCTTCTTT.

The chain couples TRDV1 to TRDJ1, with 9 bases identical to TRDD3. The V and J ends lost 0 bases and 0 bases, in that order; junction bases with no gene match: 32. CDR1 and CDR2 (germline): TSWWSYY, QGS. The CDR3 loop spans 26 amino acids. CDR3 nucleotides: TGTGCTCTTGGGGAACTAAGGGACGACGGGGAGGCAACTGAGGGGATACGGCCCACCCACACCGATAAACTCATCTTT. The encoded protein is CALGELRDDGEATEGIRPTHTDKLIF.

This clone is categorized as medium-sized. The same CDR3 arises from other DNA sequences in this sample as well. The chain links TRDV1 to TRDJ3; 13 bases line up with TRDD3. The CDR3 contains 23 residues. Trimming at V came to 0 bases and at J to 2 bases, leaving 13 bases not matched to a gene. CDR1 TSWWSYY and CDR2 QGS come from the germline V gene. CDR3 region: CALGELGDYWGIRSPWDTRQMFF. In nucleotides, the CDR3 is TGTGCTCTTGGGGAACTCGGGGATTACTGGGGGATACGTTCTCCCTGGGACACCCGACAGATGTTTTTC.